What follows are 27 T cell receptor beta chains derived from one specimen sequenced in a study of T-cell reconstitution after alpha-beta-depleted transplantation in children. It was with unique molecular identifiers that the TCRbeta library was prepared. TCRdb re-analysed the PCR reads in MiXCR, keeping a single row per CDR3 protein. Of approximately 640,000 distinct CDR3 sequences listed, roughly 15% were seen once; the top ten hold approximately 1%. Sequenced material: PBMCs from the stem cell graft donor, taken from the stem cell graft. These receptors originate from a human donor who donated a stem cell graft to a child with acute myeloid leukemia.

This clonotype was seen repeatedly, ten times or more. V and J are TRBV20-1 and TRBJ1-1; the D is unclear. CDR3 length: 14 residues. V lost 1 base to trimming and J lost 1 base, with 10 bases between them. Germline V lookup: CDR1 DFQATT, CDR2 SNEGSKA (reference sequence). The CDR3 here is CSARVREGNTEAFF. The CDR3 DNA follows: TGCAGTGCTAGAGTGAGGGAAGGGAACACTGAAGCTTTCTTT.

This clonotype was recorded a few times. The chain links TRBV5-1 to TRBJ1-2; D not certain. V was pared by 0 bases and J by 7 bases, with 13 bases between. The V gene's germline CDR1 is SGHRS and CDR2 YFSETQ. The CDR3 has 14 residues. The CDR3 protein is CASSLAPRTSGYTF. CDR3 nucleotide sequence: TGCGCCAGCAGCTTGGCCCCACGGACCTCTGGCTACACCTTC.

In this sample, this clonotype turned up many times. The chain recombines TRBV29-1 with TRBJ1-1; maybe TRBD1 (5 bases). This CDR3 has 12 residues. V was pared by 3 bases and J by 4 bases, with 9 bases between. CDR1 SQVTM and CDR2 ANQGSEA come from the germline V gene. The CDR3 loop is CSVDWGGTEAFF. The CDR3 DNA is TGCAGCGTTGATTGGGGGGGCACTGAAGCTTTCTTT.

There are a few counts of this clonotype. The chain uses TRBV7-9 and TRBJ2-5; no clear D. The V end was cut by 5 bases, the J end by 2 bases, with 12 bases between. The CDR3 totals 14 residues. Germline CDR1 reads SEHNR; CDR2 reads FQNEAQ (reference sequence). The CDR3 DNA is TGTGCCAGCAGCCGATTATATGGGCAAGAGACCCAGTACTTC. It yields the protein CASSRLYGQETQYF. The full variable domain, with the rest looked up from reference TRBV7-9 and TRBJ2-5, is DTGVSQNPRHKITKRGQNVTFRCDPISEHNRLYWYRQTLGQGPEFLTYFQNEAQLEKSRLLSDRFSAERPKGSFSTLEIQRTEQGDSAMYLCASSRLYGQETQYFGPGTRLLVL.

This clonotype was detected a few times. The V and J genes are TRBV12-3 or TRBV12-4 and TRBJ1-2; D is undetermined. CDR3 size: 15 residues. The germline V and J ends were trimmed by 3 bases and 0 bases, with 11 bases remaining between them. The CDR3 loop is CASSFNRASNYGYTF. CDR3 bases: TGTGCCAGCAGTTTTAACCGGGCGTCTAACTATGGCTACACCTTC.

As to this clonotype: A much larger clone differs by one base, so this may be a read error. The chain joins TRBV20-1 to TRBJ2-1; 8 positions agree with TRBD1. Germline CDR1 and CDR2: DFQATT and SNEGSKA (reference sequence). The CDR3 runs to 15 residues. The chain's CDR3 is CCAPRQGKGLGEQFF. In DNA, the CDR3 is TGCTGTGCCCCCAGACAGGGGAAAGGGTTGGGTGAGCAGTTCTTC.

This clonotype was seen ten or more times. The chain couples TRBV20-1 to TRBJ2-1; TRBD1 agrees at 9 bases. The CDR3 runs to 16 residues. V gave up 5 bases and J gave up 6 bases; unmatched junction bases: 14. In germline, CDR1 is DFQATT, CDR2 SNEGSKA (reference sequence). CDR3 protein: CSALLPGQGFSNEQFF. DNA for the CDR3: TGCAGTGCTCTTTTACCGGGACAGGGTTTCTCCAATGAGCAGTTCTTC.

This clonotype was recorded at least ten times. This chain joins TRBV7-3 and TRBJ2-7, with 8 bases aligning to TRBD1. V was clipped by 5 bases and J by 2 bases; unmatched bases: 8. This CDR3 has 15 amino acids. The germline V gene encodes CDR1 SGHTA and CDR2 FQGTGA. This chain's CDR3 is CASSPDRAPTYEQYF. The CDR3 nucleotides read TGTGCCAGCAGCCCGGACAGGGCCCCTACCTACGAGCAGTACTTC.

V usage is TRBV2 and J usage is TRBJ2-5, with TRBD1 matching over 7 bases. The CDR3 is made up of 14 amino acids. Germline CDR1 reads SNHLY; CDR2 reads FYNNEI. V shed 8 bases, J shed 4 bases, and the junction held 10 bases outside the gene matches. The CDR3 DNA sequence: TGTGCCAGCGGTACACAGGGGCTTAGAGAGACCCAGTACTTC. It yields the protein CASGTQGLRETQYF.

The J gene is TRBJ2-1, the V gene TRBV6-2 or TRBV6-3; D might be TRBD2 (6 bases). The CDR3 length is 16 residues. V was pared by 0 bases and J by 4 bases, with 13 bases between. Germline V CDR1 and CDR2: MNHEY, SVGEGT. The CDR3 is CASSYSIVGGYNEQFF. The CDR3 bases are TGTGCCAGCAGTTACTCGATCGTGGGGGGATACAATGAGCAGTTCTTC.

The rearrangement uses TRBV7-8 and TRBJ1-1; D remains unclear. The CDR3 length is 13 residues. V dropped 7 bases and J dropped 0 bases, with 9 bases sitting between them. Germline values: CDR1 SGHVS, CDR2 FQNEAQ. CDR3 sequence (DNA): TGTGCCAGCACTCAACAGATGAACACTGAAGCTTTCTTT. Translation gives CASTQQMNTEAFF.

This clonotype was seen ten or more times. This chain links TRBV10-3 with TRBJ2-4; no reliable D call. This CDR3 region has 13 residues. Trimming removed 10 bases from V and 3 bases from J, with 13 bases in between. Germline CDR1 is ENHRY and CDR2 is SYGVKD. The CDR3 sequence: CATKENGKNIQYF. In DNA, the CDR3 is TGTGCCACCAAAGAAAATGGCAAAAACATTCAGTACTTC.

A remark on this clonotype: The junction does not match germline at one end; this may be a read error. This chain connects TRBV20-1 to TRBJ2-6, with a tentative D call TRBD1 (5 bases). Germline CDR1 and CDR2: DFQATT and SNEGSKA (reference sequence). The length of the CDR3 is 15 residues. In DNA form, the CDR3 reads TGCAGTGCTTCCCGTTCGGGCCCTGGGGCCAACGGCCTGACTTTC. This translates into CSASRSGPGANGLTF.

There are many counts of this clonotype. V usage is TRBV4-3 and J usage is TRBJ2-1; D is unclear. This CDR3 has 14 amino acids. V was shortened by 0 bases and J by 3 bases, with 6 bases between the two germline ends. CDR1 is LGHNA and CDR2 is YSLEER in the germline V gene. The CDR3 reads CASSQDMDYNEQFF. CDR3 sequence (DNA): TGCGCCAGCAGCCAAGATATGGACTACAATGAGCAGTTCTTC.

The genes are TRBV6-5 and TRBJ1-2, with unresolved D. Germline V lookup: CDR1 MNHEY, CDR2 SVGAGI. This CDR3 has 11 amino acids. Trimming removed 5 bases at V and 12 bases at J, with 13 bases between. The CDR3 DNA is TGTGCCAGCAGTGGCCCCGGGGAAAACACCTTC. It codes for CASSGPGENTF.

This clonotype was seen ten or more times. This chain connects TRBV4-3 to TRBJ1-2; D unclear. The CDR3 totals 14 residues. Per the germline V gene, CDR1 is LGHNA and CDR2 is YSLEER. Trimming cost V 4 bases and J 4 bases, with 13 bases left between them. The CDR3 DNA reads as TGCGCCAGCAGCCCTGACTCCAGCTTCTATGGCTACACCTTC. This sequence encodes CASSPDSSFYGYTF.

The chain is built from TRBV20-1 and TRBJ1-1; D gene uncertain. This CDR3 is 14 amino acids long. From germline, CDR1 is DFQATT and CDR2 SNEGSKA (reference sequence). V dropped 5 bases and J dropped 0 bases, with 13 bases sitting between them. CDR3 DNA sequence: TGCAGTGCTGACCGCAGTCAATTGAACACTGAAGCTTTCTTT. The encoded protein is CSADRSQLNTEAFF.

This clonotype turned up a few times. The V call is TRBV6-1, the J call TRBJ2-7, with D hard to call. Trimming stripped 2 bases from V and 4 bases from J, with 12 bases between. Germline loops: CDR1 MNHNS, CDR2 SASEGT. This CDR3 is 14 amino acids long. CDR3 sequence: CASSEHLTEYEQYV. CDR3 bases: TGTGCCAGCAGTGAACACTTAACGGAGTACGAGCAGTACGTC.

The chain employs TRBV15 and TRBJ2-1; 10 nucleotides line up with TRBD2. The ends lost 6 bases at V and 9 bases at J; junction bases unmatched: 2. The CDR3 has 12 amino acids. Germline CDR1 is LNHNV and CDR2 is YYDKDF (reference sequence). The CDR3 DNA reads as TGTGCCACCAGAGCGGGGGGGCCTGAGCAGTTCTTC. Translated: CATRAGGPEQFF. Filled out from reference TRBV15 and TRBJ2-1, the complete variable domain reads DAMVIQNPRYQVTQFGKPVTLSCSQTLNHNVMYWYQQKSSQAPKLLFHYYDKDFNNEADTPDNFQSRRPNTSFCFLDIRSPGLGDTAMYLCATRAGGPEQFFGPGTRLTVL.

This chain links TRBV4-1 with TRBJ2-1; D possibly corresponds to TRBD1 (6 bases). V gave up 11 bases and J gave up 4 bases, with 15 bases separating them. CDR1 and CDR2 (germline): MGHRA, YSYEKL. This CDR3 is 13 amino acids long. The CDR3 sequence is CAGRDRPYNEQFF. For the CDR3, the DNA is TGCGCCGGTCGTGACAGGCCTTACAATGAGCAGTTCTTC.

This clonotype was observed a handful of times. V is TRBV7-2 and J is TRBJ1-1; TRBD1 agrees at 7 bases. J lost 3 bases, V lost 2 bases, and 6 bases had no gene match. Germline values: CDR1 SGHTA, CDR2 FQGNSA. The CDR3 totals 15 residues. This CDR3 reads CASSLRGPADTEAFF. CDR3 bases: TGTGCCAGCAGCTTAAGGGGGCCGGCGGACACTGAAGCTTTCTTT.

The J gene is TRBJ1-4, the V gene TRBV10-1; D perhaps matches TRBD1 (5 bases). The CDR3 extends over 14 amino acids. V dropped 3 bases and J dropped 6 bases, with 11 bases sitting between them. The V gene's germline CDR1 is WNHNN and CDR2 SYGVQD (reference sequence). CDR3 coding DNA: TGCGCCAGCAGTGACCAGGACACCTATGAAAAACTGTTTTTT. Protein product: CASSDQDTYEKLFF.

This clonotype was recorded at least ten times. The gene calls are TRBV20-1 and TRBJ2-1, with a weak D call TRBD2 (7 bases). Trimming took 3 bases from V and 2 from J, leaving 20 bases between them. Germline values: CDR1 DFQATT, CDR2 SNEGSKA (reference sequence). This CDR3 spans 17 amino acids. CDR3 nucleotide sequence: TGCAGTGCTAGGTCCGTAGGGGGAGGGGGGGCCTACAATGAGCAGTTCTTC. This codes for CSARSVGGGGAYNEQFF.

V gene TRBV5-1 combines with J gene TRBJ2-5; TRBD2 agrees at 8 bases. The V segment lost 0 bases and the J segment 4 bases; nucleotides outside the gene matches: 8. Germline-derived CDR1 and CDR2 are SGHRS and YFSETQ. This CDR3 has 16 amino acids. The CDR3 sequence is CASSLERGSQRETQYF. CDR3 sequence (DNA): TGCGCCAGCAGCTTGGAGCGGGGGAGCCAAAGAGAGACCCAGTACTTC.

There are many counts of this clonotype. The chain has TRBV5-6 and TRBJ1-1; a weak D match, TRBD1 (6 bases). Trimming stripped 1 base from V and 5 bases from J, with 9 bases between. Germline V lookup: CDR1 SGHDT, CDR2 YYEEEE. This CDR3 is built from 13 residues. DNA for the CDR3: TGTGCCAGCAGCTTGCTGGGGGCGACTGAAGCTTTCTTT. Translated, it gives CASSLLGATEAFF.

The gene calls are TRBV5-1 and TRBJ1-1; D unresolved. V was pared by 4 bases and J by 4 bases, with 11 bases between. This CDR3 comprises 13 residues. Per the germline V gene, CDR1 is SGHRS and CDR2 is YFSETQ. The DNA for the CDR3 is TGCGCCAGCAGCCTGTTTATGAGCACTGAAGCTTTCTTT. It codes for CASSLFMSTEAFF.

The chain employs TRBV28 and TRBJ2-5; perhaps TRBD1 as D (6 bases). The CDR3 runs 16 residues. Trimming took off 4 bases at V and 4 bases at J, with 19 bases between the two ends. Germline values: CDR1 MDHEN, CDR2 SYDVKM. CDR3 protein: CASSSLWTEQGETQYF. CDR3 DNA: TGTGCCAGCAGTTCCCTATGGACGGAACAGGGAGAGACCCAGTACTTC.